The present entry profiles one TCR beta chain with its context. The data were obtained in a study of blood T cell repertoires in COVID-19. Study as a whole: Acute and convalescent COVID-19 specimens originated in the United States, Italy and Spain. PBMCs, B-cell-depleted T cells, or T cells provided the cDNA or gDNA that made up the material.

Original analysis: Reference gene primer amplification gave estimated nucleated cell counts. Using immunoSEQ multiplex PCR, the repertoire was profiled, and TCRdb retains in-frame clones only, with some absent. V and J calls and clone size are copied from that table; D and trimming were computed from the DNA. The data show about 170,000 clones, with 88% seen just once and roughly 1.9% held by the top ten. CDR3 length equals 16 residues. In germline, CDR1 is SGHTA, CDR2 FQGNSA. V dropped 0 bases and J dropped 3 bases, with 12 bases sitting between them. The genes are TRBV7-2 and TRBJ2-1, with D possibly matching TRBD1 (7 bases). Material for sequencing was peripheral blood. The sequence was collected from a man aged 50-59 years who had recovered from COVID-19. CDR3: CASSLAQGGLYNEQFF. The CDR3 DNA reads as TGTGCCAGCAGCTTAGCTCAGGGGGGTCTCTACAATGAGCAGTTCTTC.